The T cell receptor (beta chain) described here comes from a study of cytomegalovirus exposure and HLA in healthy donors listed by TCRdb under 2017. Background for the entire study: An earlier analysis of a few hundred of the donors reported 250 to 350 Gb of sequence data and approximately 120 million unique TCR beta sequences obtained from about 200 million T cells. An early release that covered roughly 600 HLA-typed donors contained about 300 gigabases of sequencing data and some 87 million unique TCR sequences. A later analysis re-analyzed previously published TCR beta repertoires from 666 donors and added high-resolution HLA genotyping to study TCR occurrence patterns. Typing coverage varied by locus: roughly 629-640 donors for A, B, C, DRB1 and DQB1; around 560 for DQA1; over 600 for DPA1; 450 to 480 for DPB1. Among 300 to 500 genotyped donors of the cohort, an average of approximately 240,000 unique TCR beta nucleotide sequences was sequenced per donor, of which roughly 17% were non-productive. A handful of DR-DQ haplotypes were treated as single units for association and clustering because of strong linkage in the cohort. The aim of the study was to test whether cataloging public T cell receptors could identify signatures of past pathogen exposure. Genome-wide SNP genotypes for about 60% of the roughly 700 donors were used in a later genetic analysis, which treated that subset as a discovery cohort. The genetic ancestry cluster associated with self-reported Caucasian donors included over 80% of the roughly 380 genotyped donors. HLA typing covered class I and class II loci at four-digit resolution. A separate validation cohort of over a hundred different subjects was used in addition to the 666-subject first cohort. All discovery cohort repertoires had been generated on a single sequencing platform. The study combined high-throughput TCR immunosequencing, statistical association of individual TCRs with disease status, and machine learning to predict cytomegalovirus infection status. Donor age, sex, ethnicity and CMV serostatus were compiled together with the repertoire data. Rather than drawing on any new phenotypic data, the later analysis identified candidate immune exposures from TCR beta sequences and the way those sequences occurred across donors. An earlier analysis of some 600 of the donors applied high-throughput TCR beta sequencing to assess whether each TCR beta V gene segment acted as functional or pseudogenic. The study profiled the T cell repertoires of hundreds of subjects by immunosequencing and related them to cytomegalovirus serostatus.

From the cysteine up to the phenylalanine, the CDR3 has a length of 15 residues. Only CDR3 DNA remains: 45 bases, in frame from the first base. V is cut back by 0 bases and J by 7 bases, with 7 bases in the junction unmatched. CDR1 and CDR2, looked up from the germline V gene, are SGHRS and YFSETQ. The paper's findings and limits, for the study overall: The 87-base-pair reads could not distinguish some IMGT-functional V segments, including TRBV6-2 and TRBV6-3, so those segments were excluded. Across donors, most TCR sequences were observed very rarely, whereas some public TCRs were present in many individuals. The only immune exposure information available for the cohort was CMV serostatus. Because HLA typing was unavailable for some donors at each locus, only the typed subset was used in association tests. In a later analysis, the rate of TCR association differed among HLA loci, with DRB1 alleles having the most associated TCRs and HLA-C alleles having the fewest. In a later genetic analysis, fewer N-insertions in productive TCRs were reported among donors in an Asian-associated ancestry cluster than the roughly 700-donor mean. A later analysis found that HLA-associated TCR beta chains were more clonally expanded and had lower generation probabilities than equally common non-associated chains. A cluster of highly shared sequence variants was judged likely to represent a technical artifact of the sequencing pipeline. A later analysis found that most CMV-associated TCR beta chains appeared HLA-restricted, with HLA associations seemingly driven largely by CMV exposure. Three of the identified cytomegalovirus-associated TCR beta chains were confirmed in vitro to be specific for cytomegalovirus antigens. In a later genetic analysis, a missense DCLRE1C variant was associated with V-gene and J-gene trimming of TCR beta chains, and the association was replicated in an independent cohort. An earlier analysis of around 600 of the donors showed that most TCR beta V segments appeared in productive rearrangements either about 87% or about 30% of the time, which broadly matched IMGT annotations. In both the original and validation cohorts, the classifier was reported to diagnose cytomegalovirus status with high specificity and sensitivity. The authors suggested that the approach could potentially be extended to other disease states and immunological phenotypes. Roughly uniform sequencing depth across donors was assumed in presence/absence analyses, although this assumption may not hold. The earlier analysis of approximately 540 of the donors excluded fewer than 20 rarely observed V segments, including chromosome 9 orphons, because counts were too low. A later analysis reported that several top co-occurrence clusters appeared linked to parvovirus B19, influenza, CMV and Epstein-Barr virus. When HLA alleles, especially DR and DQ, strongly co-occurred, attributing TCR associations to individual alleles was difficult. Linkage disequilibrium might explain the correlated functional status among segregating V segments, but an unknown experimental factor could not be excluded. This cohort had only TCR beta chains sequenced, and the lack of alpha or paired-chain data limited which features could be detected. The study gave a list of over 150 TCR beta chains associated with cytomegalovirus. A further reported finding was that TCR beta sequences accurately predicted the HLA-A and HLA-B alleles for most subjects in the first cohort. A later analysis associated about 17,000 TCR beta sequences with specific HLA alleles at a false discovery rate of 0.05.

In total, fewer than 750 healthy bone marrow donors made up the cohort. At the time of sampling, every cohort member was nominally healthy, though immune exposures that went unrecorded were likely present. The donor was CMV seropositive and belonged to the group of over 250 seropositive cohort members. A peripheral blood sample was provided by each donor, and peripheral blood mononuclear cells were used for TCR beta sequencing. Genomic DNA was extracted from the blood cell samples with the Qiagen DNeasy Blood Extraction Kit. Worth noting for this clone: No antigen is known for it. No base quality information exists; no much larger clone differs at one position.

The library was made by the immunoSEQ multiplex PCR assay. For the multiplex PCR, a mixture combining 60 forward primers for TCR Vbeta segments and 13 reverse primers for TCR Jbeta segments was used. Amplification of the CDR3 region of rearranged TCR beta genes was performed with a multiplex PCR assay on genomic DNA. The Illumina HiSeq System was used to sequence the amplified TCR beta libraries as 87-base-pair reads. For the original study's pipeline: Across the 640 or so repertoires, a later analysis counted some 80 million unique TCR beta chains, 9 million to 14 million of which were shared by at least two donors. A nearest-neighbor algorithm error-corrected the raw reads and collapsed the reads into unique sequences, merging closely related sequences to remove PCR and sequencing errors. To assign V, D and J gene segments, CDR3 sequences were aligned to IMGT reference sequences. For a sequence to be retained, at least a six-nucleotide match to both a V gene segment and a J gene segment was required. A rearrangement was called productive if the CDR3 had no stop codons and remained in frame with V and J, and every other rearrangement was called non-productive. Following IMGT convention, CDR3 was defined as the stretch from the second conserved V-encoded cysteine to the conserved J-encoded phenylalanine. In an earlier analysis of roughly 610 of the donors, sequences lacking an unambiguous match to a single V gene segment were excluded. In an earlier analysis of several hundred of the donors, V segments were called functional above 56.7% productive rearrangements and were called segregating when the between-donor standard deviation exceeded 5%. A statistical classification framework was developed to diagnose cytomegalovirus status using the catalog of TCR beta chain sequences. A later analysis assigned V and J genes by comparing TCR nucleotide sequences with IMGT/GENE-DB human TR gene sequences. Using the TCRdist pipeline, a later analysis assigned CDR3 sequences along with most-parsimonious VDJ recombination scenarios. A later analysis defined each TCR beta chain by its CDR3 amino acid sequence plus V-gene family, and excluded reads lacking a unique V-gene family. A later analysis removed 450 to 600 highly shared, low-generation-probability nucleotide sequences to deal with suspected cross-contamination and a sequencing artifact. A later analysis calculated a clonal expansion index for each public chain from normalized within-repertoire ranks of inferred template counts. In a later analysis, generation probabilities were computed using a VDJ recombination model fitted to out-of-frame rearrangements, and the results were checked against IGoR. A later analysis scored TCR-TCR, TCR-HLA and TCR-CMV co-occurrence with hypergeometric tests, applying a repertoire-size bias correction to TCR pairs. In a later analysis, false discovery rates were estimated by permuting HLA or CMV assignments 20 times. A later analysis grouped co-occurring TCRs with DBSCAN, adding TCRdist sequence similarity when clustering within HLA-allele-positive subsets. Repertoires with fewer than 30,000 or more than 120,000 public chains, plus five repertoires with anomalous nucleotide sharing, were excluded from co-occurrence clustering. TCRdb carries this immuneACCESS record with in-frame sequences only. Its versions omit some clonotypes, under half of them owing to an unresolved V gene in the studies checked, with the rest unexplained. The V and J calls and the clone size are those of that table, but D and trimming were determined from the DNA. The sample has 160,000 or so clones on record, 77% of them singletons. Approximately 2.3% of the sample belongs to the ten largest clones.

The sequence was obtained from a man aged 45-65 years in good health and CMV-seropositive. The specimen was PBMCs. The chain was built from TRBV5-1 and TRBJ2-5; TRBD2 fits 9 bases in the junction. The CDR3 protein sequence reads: CASSLAAGGQGTQYF. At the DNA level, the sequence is TGCGCCAGCAGCTTGGCCGCGGGGGGGCAGGGGACCCAGTACTTC.